This T cell receptor beta chain was sequenced for a study of shared clonotypes between healthy human individuals. Study-wide context: Contributing individuals were a couple of females and a few males aged 18 to 49.

The CDR3 runs to 12 residues. Germline CDR1 reads SNHLY; CDR2 reads FYNNEI. V lost 7 bases and J lost 2, with 9 bases in between. TCRdb's table, derived via immunoSEQ multiplex PCR, lists solely in-frame clones and lacks some. This table has about 2 million clones, approximately 94% appearing once. With regard to this clone: The antigen is unknown.

CD45RO-negative CD8 cells positively selected for CCR7 made up the naive population, which excluded terminally differentiated effector memory CD45RA+ cells. The donor cohort consisted entirely of Caucasian adults residing in Nashville, Tennessee. Study results and limitations: Clonotypes which were not shared had lower generation probabilities than clonotypes that all four donors shared. Compared with memory subsets, naive subsets generally had larger estimated richness.

Specimen: naive CD8+ T cells sorted from blood. J is TRBJ2-7 and V is TRBV2, with D maybe TRBD1 (5 bases). The TCR sequence derives from a man aged 18 to 30 in good health. The CDR3 DNA reads TGTGCCAGCACGGGCAGGGCCTACGAGCAGTACTTC. Translation: CASTGRAYEQYF.